This T cell receptor (beta chain) is from a study of blood T cell repertoires in COVID-19. At the level of the study: T cells, B-cell-depleted T cells, or PBMCs supplied cDNA or gDNA.

In the study's own analysis: Nucleated cell number was recorded as an estimate derived from reference gene primer amplification. Clones were read by immunoSEQ multiplex PCR, and TCRdb kept only the in-frame ones, dropping some. That table is the source of V, J and clone size, and D and trimming were worked out from the DNA. This sample has fewer than 200,000 clones, with roughly 87% found just once. CDR1 is MNHEY and CDR2 is SVGAGI in the germline V gene. The CDR3 is made up of 15 amino acids. Trimming cost V 7 bases and J 6 bases; bases outside gene matches: 10. What was sequenced was peripheral blood. The rearrangement joins TRBV6-5 to TRBJ2-7; 12 positions match TRBD2. The sequence derives from a woman in her seventies with COVID-19, enrolled during active disease. CDR3 sequence reads: CASIPRLAGVSEQYF. The CDR3 nucleotides read TGTGCCAGCATCCCTAGACTAGCGGGAGTCAGCGAGCAGTACTTC.